These T cell receptor beta chains were read from a single sample in a study of cytomegalovirus exposure and HLA in healthy donors. Profiled with immunoSEQ multiplex PCR; TCRdb holds only in-frame clones, not every one. The table records 150,000 to 200,000 clones, around 75% of them present only once. Sequencing was done on a sample of PBMCs. The receptor source for this set is a human donor in good health. The CDR3 runs from the conserved cysteine through the conserved F or W. Fields, in order: V gene, J gene, clone size, D gene, CDR3 DNA, CDR3 protein. D genes are given only for firm matches. Clone size appears in some rows only: once, few, many, or a class for an expanded clone.

>TRBV27|TRBJ2-1|.|TRBD2
TGTGCCAGCAGTTCCGGCGGGGGGGGTCACAATGAGCAGTTCTTC
CASSSGGGGHNEQFF
>TRBV25-1|TRBJ2-7|.|TRBD1
TGTGCCAGCACCCCCCCCCGGGGACAGGGTGGCTGGGACGAGCAGTACTTC
CASTPPRGQGGWDEQYF
>TRBV7-9|TRBJ2-3|.|TRBD2
TGTGCCAGCACCTTAGCGGGGCGCAGCACAGATACGCAGTATTTT
CASTLAGRSTDTQYF
>TRBV11-2|TRBJ2-1|.|TRBD2
TGTGCCAGCAGCTCTGGACTAGCGGGGGAATGGCTTGAGCAGTTCTTC
CASSSGLAGEWLEQFF
>TRBV19|TRBJ2-1|few|TRBD2
TGTGCCAGTAGTCCTGATAGCGGGGGGGCAAGACGGACCTACAATGAGCAGTTCTTC
CASSPDSGGARRTYNEQFF
>TRBV5-1|TRBJ1-2|.|.
TGCGCCAGCAGCTCCACAGGAAACTATGGCTACACCTTC
CASSSTGNYGYTF
>TRBV7-8|TRBJ1-2|once|TRBD1
TGTGCCAGCAGCCCCCTCGGACAGGCCTATGGCTACACCTTC
CASSPLGQAYGYTF
>TRBV5-4|TRBJ2-5|.|.
TGTGCCAGCAGCTTGGCCGGCGGACTGGGGACCCAGTACTTC
CASSLAGGLGTQYF
>TRBV7-2|TRBJ2-2|.|.
TGTGCCAGCAGCTCGATGCTAGAAAAGGCCGGGGAGCTGTTTTTT
CASSSMLEKAGELFF
>TRBV11-2|TRBJ2-1|once|.
TGTGCCAGCAGCCCCCTCGGAGGGAAGGCTGAGCAGTTCTTC
CASSPLGGKAEQFF
>TRBV18|TRBJ2-5|.|.
TGTGCCAGCTCACTCCCGACTAGTTTAATCGAGACCCAGTACTTC
CASSLPTSLIETQYF
>TRBV27|TRBJ2-7|.|TRBD2
TGTGCCAGCAGACTGTCCGGGGCGGGGGGTCACTACGAGCAGTACTTC
CASRLSGAGGHYEQYF
>TRBV21-1|TRBJ2-5|.|.
TGTGCCAGCAGGGACGGCGGGAAAGAGACCCAGTACTTC
CASRDGGKETQYF
>TRBV15|TRBJ2-1|.|TRBD2
TGTGCCACCAGCAGAGATTTACTAGCGGGGGGCTATGAGCAGTTCTTC
CATSRDLLAGGYEQFF
>TRBV15|TRBJ1-4|.|.
TGTGCCACCAGCAGATACTTGACAGGAGACAATGAAAAACTGTTTTTT
CATSRYLTGDNEKLFF
>TRBV7-7|TRBJ2-5|.|TRBD1
TGTGCTAGCAGCTTAGATGTGACAGGGGGCTCAACCCAGTACTTC
CASSLDVTGGSTQYF
>TRBV5-1|TRBJ1-6|.|.
TGCGCCAGCAGCTTGGACGGGGACTCCGTTTCACCCCTCCACTTT
CASSLDGDSVSPLHF
>TRBV13|TRBJ2-1|.|.
TGTGCCAGCAGCTTTCGGGCACAGGCATACAATGAGCAGTTCTTC
CASSFRAQAYNEQFF
>TRBV7-2|TRBJ1-1|.|.
TGTGCCAGCAGCTCCCTAAGAGAAACTGAAGCTTTCTTT
CASSSLRETEAFF
>TRBV6-1|TRBJ1-2|.|.
TGTGCCAGCAGTGAAGGTTTCACCTACTCTAACTATGGCTACACCTTC
CASSEGFTYSNYGYTF
>TRBV19|TRBJ2-7|.|TRBD2
TGTGCCAGTAGTATACAGCCGGGGGGATACGAGCAGTACTTC
CASSIQPGGYEQYF
>TRBV11-2|TRBJ2-2|.|TRBD1
TGTGCCAGCAGCTTAACAGGGGGGACCGGGGAGCTGTTTTTT
CASSLTGGTGELFF
>TRBV5-4|TRBJ2-3|few|TRBD2
TGTGCCAGCAGCTTGAGGAGCGGGGTGAGCACAGATACGCAGTATTTT
CASSLRSGVSTDTQYF
>TRBV28|TRBJ2-5|few|TRBD2
TGTGCCAGCAGTTTTATTTTCCGACTGAAAAGCGGGGACGTAAGTGGGACCCAGTACTTC
CASSFIFRLKSGDVSGTQYF
>TRBV5-1|TRBJ2-7|.|TRBD1
TGCGCCAGCAGCTTGGAGTCGGGACAGGGGTGGTACGAGCAGTACTTC
CASSLESGQGWYEQYF
>TRBV7-9|TRBJ2-7|.|TRBD1
TGTGCCAGCAGCTTAGGTGGGGGGACAGGGTCCTACGAGCAGTACTTC
CASSLGGGTGSYEQYF
>TRBV28|TRBJ1-3|.|.
TGTGCCAGCAGTCCGGTCGGTTCCTCTGGAAACACCATATATTTT
CASSPVGSSGNTIYF
>TRBV19|TRBJ1-2|.|.
TGTGCCAGTAGGGCCACGTCGGGGTCGATGGGGTATGGCTACACCTTC
CASRATSGSMGYGYTF
>TRBV7-8|TRBJ2-2|.|TRBD2
TGTGCCAGCAGCCCCTGGAGCGGGGGGTTCTTCGCGAACACCGGGGAGCTGTTTTTT
CASSPWSGGFFANTGELFF
>TRBV7-9|TRBJ1-2|.|TRBD1
TGTGCCAGCAGCTTAGGCTCGGGGACAGGATTCAATGGCTACACCTTC
CASSLGSGTGFNGYTF
>TRBV19|TRBJ1-1|.|.
TGTGCCACAAACAGGGACGTGGGGGCCACTGAAGCTTTCTTT
CATNRDVGATEAFF
>TRBV7-3|TRBJ2-1|.|.
TGTGCCAGCAGCCAAACATGGACAGCGGATGAGCAGTTCTTC
CASSQTWTADEQFF
>TRBV5-1|TRBJ2-1|.|.
TGCGCCAGCAGCGGAATCGTGAGGGAAAACAATGAGCAGTTCTTC
CASSGIVRENNEQFF
>TRBV10-3|TRBJ2-3|.|.
TGTGCCATCAGTACCCGGGACAGAGGGGGGCCAGATACGCAGTATTTT
CAISTRDRGGPDTQYF
>TRBV5-1|TRBJ1-1|few|.
TGCGCCAGCAGCTTTCAGGGACTGGACACTGAAGCTTTCTTT
CASSFQGLDTEAFF
>TRBV7-2|TRBJ1-1|few|TRBD1
TGTGCCAGCAGCTTACAGGGGGCGAACACTGAAGCTTTCTTT
CASSLQGANTEAFF
>TRBV7-9|TRBJ2-5|once|.
TGTGCCAGCAGCTCAGCCGGACGGGAGCAGTACTTC
CASSSAGREQYF
>TRBV11-2|TRBJ2-7|.|.
TGTGCCAGCAGCATCGACAGGGACTCCGACTTCGAGCAGTACTTC
CASSIDRDSDFEQYF
>TRBV6-1|TRBJ2-7|.|.
TGTGCCAGCAGGTTGAAGCACGAGCGGTACTTC
CASRLKHERYF
>TRBV6-6|TRBJ2-2|.|.
TGTGCCAGCAGAGCGGGACAGAACACCGGGGAGCTGTTTTTT
CASRAGQNTGELFF
>TRBV6-5|TRBJ2-1|.|TRBD2
TGTGCCAGCAGTTACTCGAGGACTAGCAGTGGTGAGCAGTTCTTC
CASSYSRTSSGEQFF
>TRBV7-6|TRBJ2-7|.|.
TGTGCCAGCAGCCCGGACAGCGTCTCCTACGAGCAGTACTTC
CASSPDSVSYEQYF
>TRBV9|TRBJ1-6|.|.
TGTGCCAGCAGCCTCCAGGGGAACTCCTATAATTCACCCCTCCACTTT
CASSLQGNSYNSPLHF
>TRBV7-9|TRBJ2-3|.|TRBD2
TGTGCCAGCAGCTTTCCAGCGGGGGGAATAGGGAATACGCAGTATTTT
CASSFPAGGIGNTQYF
>TRBV2|TRBJ1-2|.|.
TGTGCCAGCAACCCTACTAACCCGACAGGATTCTATGGCTACACCTTC
CASNPTNPTGFYGYTF
>TRBV29-1|TRBJ2-7|.|TRBD2
TGCAGCGCTGCAGAGCGGGAGCCCTACGAGCAGTACTTC
CSAAEREPYEQYF
>TRBV28|TRBJ1-1|.|.
TGTGCCAGCAGTTTAGTCAGGGCCAACACTGAAGCTTTCTTT
CASSLVRANTEAFF
>TRBV5-5|TRBJ1-1|.|TRBD1
TGTGCCAGCAGCACCGGGACAGGGTACTGGAACACTGAAGCTTTCTTT
CASSTGTGYWNTEAFF
>TRBV6-6|TRBJ1-2|.|TRBD1
TGTGCCAGCAGTTACACCGGGACAGGCTATGGCTACACCTTC
CASSYTGTGYGYTF
>TRBV5-1|TRBJ2-7|.|TRBD1
TGCGCCAGCAAGCCTACGTTGACGGGACAGGGAACCTACGAGCAGTACTTC
CASKPTLTGQGTYEQYF
>TRBV19|TRBJ2-7|.|TRBD1
TGTGCCAGTAGTGGCCGGGACAGGGTTGGCGAGCAGTACTTC
CASSGRDRVGEQYF
>TRBV11-2|TRBJ2-7|.|.
TGTGCCAGCAGCCCCCTGACAGGACCCTACGAGCAGTACTTC
CASSPLTGPYEQYF
>TRBV16|TRBJ1-1|.|.
TGTGCCAGCAGCCAATCCCAGGGAGGAACTGAAGCTTTCTTT
CASSQSQGGTEAFF
>TRBV5-1|TRBJ1-2|.|TRBD1
TGCGCCAGCCCCAAAATCGGACAGGGCGGTGGCTACACCTTC
CASPKIGQGGGYTF
>TRBV7-9|TRBJ2-7|few|.
TGTGCCAGCAGCTTAGGGGGGCTTTACGAGCAGTACTTC
CASSLGGLYEQYF
>TRBV19|TRBJ2-5|.|TRBD1
TGTGCCAGTAGGGACAGGCCGGGGGAGACCCAGTACTTC
CASRDRPGETQYF